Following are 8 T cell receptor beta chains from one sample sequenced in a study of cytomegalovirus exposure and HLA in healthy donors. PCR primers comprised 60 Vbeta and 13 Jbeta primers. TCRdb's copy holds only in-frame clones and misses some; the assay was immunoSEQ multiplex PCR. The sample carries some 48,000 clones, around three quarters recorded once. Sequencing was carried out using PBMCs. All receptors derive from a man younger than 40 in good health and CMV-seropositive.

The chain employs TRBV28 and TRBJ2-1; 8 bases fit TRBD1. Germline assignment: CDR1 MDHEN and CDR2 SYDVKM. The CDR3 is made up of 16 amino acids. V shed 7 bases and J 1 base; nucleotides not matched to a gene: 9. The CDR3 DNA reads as TGTGCCAGCACCCTCAGGGGGCAGGGTTCCTACAATGAGCAGTTCTTC. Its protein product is CASTLRGQGSYNEQFF.

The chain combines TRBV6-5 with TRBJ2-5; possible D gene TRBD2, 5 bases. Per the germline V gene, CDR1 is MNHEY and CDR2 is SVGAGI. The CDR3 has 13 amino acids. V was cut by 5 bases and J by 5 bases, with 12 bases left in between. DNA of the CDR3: TGTGCCAGCAGTAGGACTTTGGGGGAGACCCAGTACTTC. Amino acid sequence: CASSRTLGETQYF.

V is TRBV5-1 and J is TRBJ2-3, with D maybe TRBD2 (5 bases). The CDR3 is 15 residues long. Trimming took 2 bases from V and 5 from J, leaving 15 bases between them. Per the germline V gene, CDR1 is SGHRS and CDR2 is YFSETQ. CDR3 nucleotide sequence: TGCGCCAGCAGCTTAGGACCCCTGAGCGGAGATACGCAGTATTTT. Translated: CASSLGPLSGDTQYF.

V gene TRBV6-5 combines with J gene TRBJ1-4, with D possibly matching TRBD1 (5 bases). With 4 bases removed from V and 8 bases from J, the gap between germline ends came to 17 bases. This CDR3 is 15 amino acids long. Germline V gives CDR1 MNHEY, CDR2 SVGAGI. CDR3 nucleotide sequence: TGTGCCAGCAGTTTTGTGTTCCAGGGAAAGGAAAAACTGTTTTTT. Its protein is CASSFVFQGKEKLFF.

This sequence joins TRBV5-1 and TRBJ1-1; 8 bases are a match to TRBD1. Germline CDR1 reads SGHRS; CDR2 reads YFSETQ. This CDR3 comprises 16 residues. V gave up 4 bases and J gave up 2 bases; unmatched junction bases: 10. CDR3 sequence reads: CASSPPLTGGNTEAFF. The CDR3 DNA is TGCGCCAGCAGCCCCCCCCTAACAGGGGGAAACACTGAAGCTTTCTTT.

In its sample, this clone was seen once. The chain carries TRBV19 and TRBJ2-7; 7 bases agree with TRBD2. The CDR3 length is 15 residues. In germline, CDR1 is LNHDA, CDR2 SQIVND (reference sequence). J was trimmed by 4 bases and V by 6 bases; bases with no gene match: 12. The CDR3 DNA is TGTGCCAGTAGCCCCCCCGGGGGGAGGATGTACGAGCAGTACTTC. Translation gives CASSPPGGRMYEQYF.

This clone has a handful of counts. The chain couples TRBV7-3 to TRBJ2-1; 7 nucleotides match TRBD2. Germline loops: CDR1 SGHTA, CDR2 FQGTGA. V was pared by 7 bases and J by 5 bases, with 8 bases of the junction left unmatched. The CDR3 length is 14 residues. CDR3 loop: CASNDGTIDNEQFF. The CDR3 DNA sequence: TGTGCCAGCAACGATGGGACTATCGACAATGAGCAGTTCTTC.

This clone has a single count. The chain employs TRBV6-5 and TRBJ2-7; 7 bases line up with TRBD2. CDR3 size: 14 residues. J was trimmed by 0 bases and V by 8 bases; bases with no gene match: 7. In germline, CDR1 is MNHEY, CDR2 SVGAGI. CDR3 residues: CASPLGRDSYEQYF. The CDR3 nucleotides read TGTGCCAGCCCCTTGGGGAGGGACTCCTACGAGCAGTACTTC.